Following are 7 T cell receptor beta chains from one sample sequenced in a study of T cell responses to AZD1222 COVID-19 vaccine. Clones were read by immunoSEQ multiplex PCR, and TCRdb kept only the in-frame ones, dropping some. The sample has under 150,000 clones, 85% to 95% seen once. The sequencing here drew on peripheral blood, taken on day 0 of AZD1222 vaccination. These receptor sequences come from an adult in good health.

The chain carries TRBV14 and TRBJ1-4; a weak D match, TRBD1 (5 bases). Germline V gene sequence: CDR1 SGHDN, CDR2 FVKESK. V shed 0 bases and J shed 13 bases, with 15 bases lying between them. This CDR3 has 14 amino acids. This CDR3 reads CASSQDPASQGLFF. The CDR3 DNA reads TGTGCCAGCAGCCAAGATCCGGCGTCGCAGGGACTGTTTTTT.

The V gene is TRBV5-1, the J gene TRBJ1-2, with TRBD1 matching over 7 bases. The CDR3 totals 14 residues. Germline lookup yields CDR1 SGHRS and CDR2 YFSETQ. V shed 3 bases and J 5 bases; nucleotides not matched to a gene: 7. The CDR3 region is CASSSPTGEYGYTF. The CDR3, as DNA: TGCGCCAGCAGCTCCCCAACAGGGGAGTATGGCTACACCTTC.

In nucleotides, the CDR3 is TGTGCCAGCTCACCTGGGACAGAGTACTACACCTTC. Translating it yields CASSPGTEYYTF. The J gene is TRBJ1-2, the V gene TRBV18, with 7 bases fitting TRBD1. This CDR3 has 12 residues. Germline lookup yields CDR1 KGHSH and CDR2 LQKENI. J lost 10 bases, V lost 3 bases, and 5 bases had no gene match.

The V call is TRBV6-5, the J call TRBJ2-7, with D unclear. The ends were cut back, 6 bases at V and 4 bases at J, with 16 bases in the middle. The CDR3 covers 14 residues. CDR1 and CDR2 (germline): MNHEY, SVGAGI. The CDR3 sequence is CASRSDKAPYEQYF. The CDR3 DNA follows: TGTGCCAGCAGGAGTGACAAGGCCCCTTACGAGCAGTACTTC.

With respect to this clone: Germline is not matched at one junction end, which may reflect a read error. This chain connects TRBV4-3 to TRBJ1-5; 8 bases align to TRBD1. This CDR3 comprises 17 residues. CDR1 LGHNA and CDR2 YSLEER come from the germline V gene. The CDR3 here is CASSQDGGGQGKQPQHF. The CDR3 nucleotides are TGCGCCAGCAGCCAAGATGGGGGAGGACAGGGCAAGCAGCCCCAGCATTTT.

The chain is built from TRBV15 and TRBJ2-7, with no clear D. Looked up from germline, CDR1 is LNHNV and CDR2 is YYDKDF (reference sequence). The CDR3 totals 14 residues. Trimming took off 0 bases at V and 10 bases at J, with 16 bases between the two ends. The CDR3 sequence is CATSREGSRVGQYF. CDR3 bases: TGTGCCACCAGCAGAGAAGGTAGTAGGGTAGGTCAGTACTTC.

This chain uses TRBV5-6 with TRBJ1-2; D might be TRBD1 (6 bases). Germline V CDR1 and CDR2: SGHDT, YYEEEE. Trimming took 0 bases from V and 8 from J, leaving 20 bases between them. CDR3 size: 16 residues. CDR3 in amino acids: CASSLAPEGGGWGYTF. CDR3 sequence (DNA): TGTGCCAGCAGCTTGGCCCCGGAGGGGGGCGGATGGGGCTACACCTTC.